These 9 T cell receptor beta chains originate from one sample sequenced in a study of beta chain features in type 1 diabetes. cDNA synthesis used the whole RNA isolate, giving expressed TCRB sequences. Clones were read by immunoSEQ multiplex PCR, and TCRdb kept only the in-frame ones, dropping some. This table has 680,000 or so clones, 15% appearing once. The specimen was naive CD4+ T cells from blood. The receptors stem from a man aged 18-30 years in good health.

This clone was seen a handful of times. The chain recombines TRBV2 with TRBJ2-1, with D possibly matching TRBD2 (5 bases). Trimming took 5 bases from V and 3 from J, leaving 11 bases between them. The CDR3 has 14 residues. Per germline, CDR1 SNHLY and CDR2 FYNNEI. Written as DNA, the CDR3 is TGTGCCAGCAGTACTCTAGCAGTCTACAATGAGCAGTTCTTC. This codes for CASSTLAVYNEQFF. The full variable domain, with the rest looked up from reference TRBV2 and TRBJ2-1, is EPEVTQTPSHQVTQMGQEVILRCVPISNHLYFYWYRQILGQKVEFLVSFYNNEISEKSEIFDDQFSVERPDGSNFTLKIRSTKLEDSAMYFCASSTLAVYNEQFFGPGTRLTVL.

The chain links TRBV10-3 to TRBJ2-7, with D unclear. V gave up 3 bases and J gave up 1 base, with 4 bases separating them. Germline loops: CDR1 ENHRY, CDR2 SYGVKD. The length of the CDR3 is 12 residues. The CDR3 reads CAISEQSYEQYF. The CDR3 region has the DNA TGTGCCATCAGTGAACAGTCCTACGAGCAGTACTTC.

This chain joins TRBV10-3 and TRBJ2-5; D remains ambiguous. The CDR3 has 14 amino acids. Trimming stripped 4 bases from V and 2 bases from J, with 11 bases between. CDR1 is ENHRY and CDR2 is SYGVKD in the germline V gene. CDR3 bases: TGTGCCATCAGTGTGCCGGGCCTTCAAGAGACCCAGTACTTC. This codes for CAISVPGLQETQYF.

This sequence joins TRBV10-3 and TRBJ2-5; 10 bases align to TRBD1. V was pared by 7 bases and J by 4 bases, with 9 bases of the junction left unmatched. Germline V gives CDR1 ENHRY, CDR2 SYGVKD. There are 15 residues in the CDR3. The CDR3 loop reads CAIKSPGQGRETQYF. DNA for the CDR3: TGTGCCATCAAATCCCCGGGACAGGGGAGAGAGACCCAGTACTTC.

The chain employs TRBV7-8 and TRBJ1-2, with 8 positions matching TRBD1. Trimming took 5 bases from V and 8 from J; bases not matched to a gene: 16. The CDR3 spans 16 residues. The germline V gene encodes CDR1 SGHVS and CDR2 FQNEAQ. The CDR3 region is CASSPTRTGKPGGYTF. The CDR3 DNA is TGTGCCAGCAGCCCGACCCGGACAGGGAAACCGGGGGGCTACACCTTC. The entire variable domain, with the rest obtained from reference TRBV7-8 and TRBJ1-2, is as follows: GAGVSQSPRYKVAKRGQDVALRCDPISGHVSLFWYQQALGQGPEFLTYFQNEAQLDKSGLPSDRFFAERPEGSVSTLKIQRTQQEDSAVYLCASSPTRTGKPGGYTFGSGTRLTVV.

This clone was counted only a few times. The chain employs TRBV30 and TRBJ2-7; D unclear. Germline V gives CDR1 GTSNPN, CDR2 SVGIG (reference sequence). Trimming took off 0 bases at V and 4 bases at J, with 13 bases between the two ends. This CDR3 has 14 residues. Here the CDR3 DNA reads TGTGCCTGGAGTGTATTGCAATTCAGTTACGAGCAGTACTTC. It specifies CAWSVLQFSYEQYF.

The V gene is TRBV7-2, the J gene TRBJ2-3; 9 bases align to TRBD2. The CDR3 is 14 amino acids. Germline loops: CDR1 SGHTA, CDR2 FQGNSA. With V trimmed by 6 bases and J by 4 bases, 5 bases remained unmatched. In nucleotides, the CDR3 is TGTGCCAGCAGACCTAGCGGGACGGCAGATACGCAGTATTTT. It translates to CASRPSGTADTQYF.

This clone was detected a few times. The V call is TRBV6-1, the J call TRBJ2-7; 7 bases agree with TRBD2. J was trimmed by 4 bases and V by 7 bases; bases with no gene match: 10. CDR1 and CDR2 (germline): MNHNS, SASEGT. The CDR3 runs to 14 residues. The CDR3 region is CASTPTSRPYEQYF. In nucleotides, the CDR3 is TGTGCCAGCACTCCGACTAGCCGCCCGTACGAGCAGTACTTC.

In its sample, this clone was seen a few times. This rearrangement joins TRBV9 to TRBJ2-3; 7 bases map to TRBD1. Unmatched junction bases numbered 6, after V lost 7 bases and J lost 4 bases. The CDR3 is made up of 13 amino acids. In germline, CDR1 is SGDLS, CDR2 YYNGEE. The CDR3 is CASCRDRADTQYF. As DNA, the CDR3 is TGTGCCAGCTGCCGGGACAGAGCAGATACGCAGTATTTT.